Sequencing of this TCR beta chain was carried out in a study of blood T cell repertoires in COVID-19 (dated by TCRdb to 2018 to 2021). Some background on the complete study: The collaborator samples originated in the United States, Italy and Spain and spanned the acute and convalescent phases of COVID-19. Where available, HLA class I and class II types were taken from metadata supplied by the sample provider and were not determined by assay-based typing. The prospective study material was composed of cDNA or gDNA derived from T cells, B-cell-depleted T cells, or PBMCs. Subjects who had been exposed to COVID-19, were actively infected with it, or had recovered from it provided the deeply sampled blood TCRbeta repertoires that made up the dataset. The sample metadata nearly always contained a de-identified subject ID, COVID-19 status, age in years and sex. The repertoires were made available in a free public database intended to serve as a resource for research on the immune response to SARS-CoV-2. Samples came from the ongoing ImmuneRACE study (first 160 participants) plus 1,254 subjects from 6 global collaborators. On the study overall, not on this receptor specifically: The amount of clinical and demographic metadata varied by source and participant and was provided uncurated.

Its CDR3 holds 16 amino acids, cysteine through phenylalanine. CDR3 DNA is the only sequence kept; it has 48 bases, read in frame from the first base. Trimmed from V: 4 bases; trimmed from J: 5 bases; junction bases lacking a gene match: 10. The germline V gene gives CDR1 as SGHRS and CDR2 as YFSETQ. Whole blood was collected in K2EDTA tubes by collaborating institutions according to the institutions' own protocols. For TCRbeta analysis, collaborator samples were shipped as frozen whole blood, as isolated PBMCs, or as DNA extracted from either sample type. TCRbeta CDR3 regions were amplified from genomic DNA by means of the immunoSEQ Assay, a bias-controlled multiplex PCR. The published analysis was carried out like this. Nucleated cell counts per sample were estimated from amplification of reference gene primers within the assay. To quantify the absolute abundance of each unique TCRbeta CDR3 rearrangement, sequence reads were collapsed and filtered. For each sample, productive Simpson clonality was calculated by taking the square root of Simpson's diversity index across productive rearrangements. TCRdb mirrors the immuneACCESS table, restricted to in-frame sequences. Some clones are absent from its copies; in checked studies, under half trace to an unresolved V gene, and the reason for the others is unknown. Clonal size and the V and J genes are those of that table, whereas D and trimming came from the DNA. Recorded for this sample are 120,000 to 150,000 clones; over 65% of them occurred a single time. The ten largest clones capture 4.8% of the sample.

Regarding this clone: This receptor's antigen is unknown. No clone much larger than this one lies a single base away; base qualities are absent.

This receptor was taken from a human donor in a cohort sampled during active COVID-19. The sequenced material came from peripheral blood. The rearranged chain carries TRBV5-1 and TRBJ2-1; 9 bases in the middle match TRBD2. The bases are TGCGCCAGCAGCCTCAATCCTAGCGGGGTAGACAATGAGCAGTTCTTC. This is translated as CASSLNPSGVDNEQFF.